This T cell receptor (beta chain) was captured by sequencing in a study of T cells in tuberculosis. Broader study findings: Shorter CDR3-alpha in active tuberculosis partly drove smaller distances.

The germline CDR1 and CDR2 sequences are MDHEN and SYDVKM. The V and J ends lost 5 bases and 4 bases, in that order; junction bases with no gene match: 9. The CDR3 is 16 residues long. Remarks on this clone: Its antigen is unknown.

Method: immunoSEQ multiplex PCR; TCRdb's copy keeps in-frame clones and lacks some. The table shows about 34,000 clones, with roughly 93% occurring only once. Time point noted: new active TB diagnosis, blood taken before or within 7 days of starting treatment. The sequence was collected from an adult with tuberculosis. The V and J genes are TRBV28 and TRBJ2-3; TRBD2 aligns across 10 bases. The starting material was PBMCs, obtained at tuberculosis diagnosis. The CDR3 region has the DNA TGTGCCAGCAGTGTTGCTAGCGGGAGATCACCAGATACGCAGTATTTT. As protein: CASSVASGRSPDTQYF.